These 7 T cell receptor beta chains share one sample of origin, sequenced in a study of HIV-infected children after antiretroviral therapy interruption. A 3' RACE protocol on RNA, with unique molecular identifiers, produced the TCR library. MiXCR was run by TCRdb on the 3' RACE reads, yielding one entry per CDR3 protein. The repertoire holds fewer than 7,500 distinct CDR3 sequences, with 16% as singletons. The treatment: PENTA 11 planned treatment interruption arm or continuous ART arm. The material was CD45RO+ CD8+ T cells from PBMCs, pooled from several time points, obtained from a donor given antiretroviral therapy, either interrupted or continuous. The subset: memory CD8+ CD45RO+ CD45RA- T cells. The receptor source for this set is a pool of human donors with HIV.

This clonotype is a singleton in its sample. CDR3 sequence reads: CASSLSSGADTQYF. CDR3 nucleotide sequence: TGTGCCAGCAGTTTATCTAGCGGGGCAGATACGCAGTATTTT. The chain employs TRBV27 and TRBJ2-3, with 8 bases lining up with TRBD2. The V segment lost 0 bases and the J segment 4 bases; nucleotides outside the gene matches: 0. Germline V gives CDR1 MNHEY, CDR2 SMNVEV (reference sequence). The CDR3 runs 14 residues.

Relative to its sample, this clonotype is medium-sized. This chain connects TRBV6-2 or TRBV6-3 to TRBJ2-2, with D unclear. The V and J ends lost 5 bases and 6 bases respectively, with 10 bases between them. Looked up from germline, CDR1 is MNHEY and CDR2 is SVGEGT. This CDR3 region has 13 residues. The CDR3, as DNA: TGTGCCAGCAGTCGGTCCCCACCCGGGGAGCTGTTTTTT. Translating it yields CASSRSPPGELFF.

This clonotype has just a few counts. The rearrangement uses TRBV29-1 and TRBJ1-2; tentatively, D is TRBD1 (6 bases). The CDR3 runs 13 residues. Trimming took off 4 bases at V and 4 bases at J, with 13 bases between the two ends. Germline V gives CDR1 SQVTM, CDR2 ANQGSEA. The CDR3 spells CSVASTGSYGYTF. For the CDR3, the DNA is TGCAGCGTTGCTTCCACAGGGAGCTATGGCTACACCTTC.

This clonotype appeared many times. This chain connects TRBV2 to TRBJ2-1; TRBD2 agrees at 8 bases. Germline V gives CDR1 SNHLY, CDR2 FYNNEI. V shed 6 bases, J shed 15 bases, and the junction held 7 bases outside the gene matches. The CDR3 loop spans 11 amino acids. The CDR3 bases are TGTGCCAGCAGGGACAGCGGGGGATGGTTCTTC. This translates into CASRDSGGWFF.

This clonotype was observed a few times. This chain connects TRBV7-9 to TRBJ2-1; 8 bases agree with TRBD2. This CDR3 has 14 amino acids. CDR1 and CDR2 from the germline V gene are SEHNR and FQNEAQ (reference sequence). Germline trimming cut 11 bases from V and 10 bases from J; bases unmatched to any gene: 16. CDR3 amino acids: CAGLGSRGGGEQFF. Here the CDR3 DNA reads TGTGCCGGACTGGGTTCACGGGGGGGGGGCGAGCAGTTCTTC. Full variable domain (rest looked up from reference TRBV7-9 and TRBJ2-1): DTGVSQNPRHKITKRGQNVTFRCDPISEHNRLYWYRQTLGQGPEFLTYFQNEAQLEKSRLLSDRFSAERPKGSFSTLEIQRTEQGDSAMYLCAGLGSRGGGEQFFGPGTRLTVL.

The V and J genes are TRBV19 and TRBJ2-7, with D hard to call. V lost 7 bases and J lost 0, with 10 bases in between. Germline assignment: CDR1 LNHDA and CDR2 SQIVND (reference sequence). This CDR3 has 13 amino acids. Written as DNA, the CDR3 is TGTGCCAGTATGGGCGGCTACTCCTACGAGCAGTACTTC. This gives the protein CASMGGYSYEQYF. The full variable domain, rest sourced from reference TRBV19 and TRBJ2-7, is DGGITQSPKYLFRKEGQNVTLSCEQNLNHDAMYWYRQDPGQGLRLIYYSQIVNDFQKGDIAEGYSVSREKKESFPLTVTSAQKNPTAFYLCASMGGYSYEQYFGPGTRLTVT.

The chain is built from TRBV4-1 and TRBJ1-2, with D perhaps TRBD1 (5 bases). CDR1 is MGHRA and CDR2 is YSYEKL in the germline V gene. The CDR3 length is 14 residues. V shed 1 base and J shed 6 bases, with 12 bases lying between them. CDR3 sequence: CASSQGRDGNGYTF. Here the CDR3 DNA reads TGCGCCAGCAGCCAAGGCAGGGATGGAAATGGCTACACCTTC.